This TCR beta chain was sequenced in a study of cytomegalovirus exposure and HLA in healthy donors. Regarding the study as a whole: Analysis was carried out at a later point, and it linked a missense DCLRE1C variant to TCR beta V- and J-gene trimming. Based on reports, TCR beta sequences accurately predicted HLA-A and HLA-B alleles for most subjects.

As for this clone: The antigen is unknown.

V dropped 0 bases and J dropped 10 bases, with 10 bases sitting between them. This CDR3 has 14 residues. Per the germline V gene, CDR1 is MNHEY and CDR2 is SVGAGI. Amplification used 60 Vbeta primers and 13 Jbeta primers. Libraries were prepared by immunoSEQ multiplex PCR; TCRdb keeps only in-frame clonotypes and omits some of them. The sample records approximately 89,000 clones, around two thirds being singletons. The V call is TRBV6-5, the J call TRBJ1-6; D gene ambiguous. The clonotype was recovered from a woman aged 30 to 39 in good health and CMV-seropositive. Sequencing was done on a sample of PBMCs. The CDR3 loop reads CASSYSEGWSPLHF. The CDR3 DNA sequence: TGTGCCAGCAGTTACTCGGAGGGCTGGTCACCCCTCCACTTT.